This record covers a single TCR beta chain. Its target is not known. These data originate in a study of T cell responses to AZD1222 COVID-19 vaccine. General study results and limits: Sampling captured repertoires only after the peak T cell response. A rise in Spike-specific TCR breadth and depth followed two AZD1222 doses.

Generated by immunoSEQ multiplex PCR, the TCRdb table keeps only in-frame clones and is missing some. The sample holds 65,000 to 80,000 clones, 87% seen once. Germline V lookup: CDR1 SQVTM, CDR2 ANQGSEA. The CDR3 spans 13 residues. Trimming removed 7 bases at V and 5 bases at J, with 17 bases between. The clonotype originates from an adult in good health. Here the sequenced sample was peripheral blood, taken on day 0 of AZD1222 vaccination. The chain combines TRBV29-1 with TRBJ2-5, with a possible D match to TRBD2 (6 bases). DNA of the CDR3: TGCAGCGCCGGGGGTCAGGCTATGGAGACCCAGTACTTC. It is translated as CSAGGQAMETQYF.